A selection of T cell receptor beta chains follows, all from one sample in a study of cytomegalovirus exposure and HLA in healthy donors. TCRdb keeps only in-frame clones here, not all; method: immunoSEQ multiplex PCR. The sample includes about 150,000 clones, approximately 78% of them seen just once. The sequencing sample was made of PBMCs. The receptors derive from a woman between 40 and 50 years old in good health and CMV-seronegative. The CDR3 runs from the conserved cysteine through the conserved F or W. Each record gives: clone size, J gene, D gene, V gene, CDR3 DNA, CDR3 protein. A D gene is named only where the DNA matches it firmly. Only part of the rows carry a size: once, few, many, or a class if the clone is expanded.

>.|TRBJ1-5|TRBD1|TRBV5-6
TGTGCCAGCAGCTCAGGAGGACAGGGGCTATATAGCAGTCAGCCCCAGCATTTT
CASSSGGQGLYSSQPQHF
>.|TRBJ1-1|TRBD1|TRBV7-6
TGTGCCAGCAGCTTAAGCCACGGACAGGGTGCGGTGAACACTGAAGCTTTCTTT
CASSLSHGQGAVNTEAFF
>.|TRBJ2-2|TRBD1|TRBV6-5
TGTGCCAGCAGGGGACAGGGGAACACCGGGGAGCTGTTTTTT
CASRGQGNTGELFF
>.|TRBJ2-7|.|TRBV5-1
TGCGCCAGCAGCTTGGTAGGAGGGAGCTACGAGCAGTACTTC
CASSLVGGSYEQYF
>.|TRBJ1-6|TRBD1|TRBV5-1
TGCGCCAGCAGTCTTCGGACAGGGCAAGGCTCACCCCTCCACTTT
CASSLRTGQGSPLHF
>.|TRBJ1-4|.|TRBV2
TGTGCCAGCAACCATGGACAAATTTCAGGGGAGACTAATGAAAAACTGTTTTTT
CASNHGQISGETNEKLFF
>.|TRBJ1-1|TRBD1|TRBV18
TGTGCCAGCTCACCAGCGACAGGGTGGAACACTGAAGCTTTCTTT
CASSPATGWNTEAFF
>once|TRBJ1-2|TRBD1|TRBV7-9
TGTGCCAGCAGCCCCAGGGGGCAGGATGGCTACACCTTC
CASSPRGQDGYTF
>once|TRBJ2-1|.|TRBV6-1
TGTGCCAGCAGCCCGCCACGAGTCCATGAGCAGTTCTTC
CASSPPRVHEQFF
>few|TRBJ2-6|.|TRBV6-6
TGTGCCAGCAGTCTTACGGGTTCTGGGGCCAACGTCCTGACTTTC
CASSLTGSGANVLTF
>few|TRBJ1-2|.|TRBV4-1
TGCGCCAGCAGCCAAGCATTGGGCCTTTCTACTAACTATGGCTACACCTTC
CASSQALGLSTNYGYTF
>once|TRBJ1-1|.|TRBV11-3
TGTGCCAGCAGCCAGGGTCGTCACACTGAAGCTTTCTTT
CASSQGRHTEAFF
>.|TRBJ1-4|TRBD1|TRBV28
TGTGCCAGCAGGGGGACAGGGCTGACTAATGAAAAACTGTTTTTT
CASRGTGLTNEKLFF
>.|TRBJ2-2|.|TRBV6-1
TGTGCCAGCAGTAGACAGTACGGGGAGCTGTTTTTT
CASSRQYGELFF
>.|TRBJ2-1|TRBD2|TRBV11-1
TGTGCCAGCAGTAAAGGGACTAGCGGGGACAATGAGCAGTTCTTC
CASSKGTSGDNEQFF
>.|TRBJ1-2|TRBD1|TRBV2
TGTGCCAGCAGTGAGGACAGGGGGAATGGCTACACCTTC
CASSEDRGNGYTF
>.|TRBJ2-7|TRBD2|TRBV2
TGTGCCAGCAGTGAAGGATATAGCGGGGTAAACTCCTACGAGCAGTACTTC
CASSEGYSGVNSYEQYF
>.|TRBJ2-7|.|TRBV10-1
TGCGCCAGCAGTGAGTCCGGGGGAGCTGGTTTGTACGAGCAGTACTTC
CASSESGGAGLYEQYF
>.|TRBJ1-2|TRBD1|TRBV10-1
TGCGCCAGCAGTGTCCGGGACAGGGTCTATGGCTACACCTTC
CASSVRDRVYGYTF
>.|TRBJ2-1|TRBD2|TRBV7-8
TGTGCCAGCAGCTACGGACTAGCGGGGGGGCCATACAATGAGCAGTTCTTC
CASSYGLAGGPYNEQFF
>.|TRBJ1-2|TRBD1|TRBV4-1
TGCGCCAGCAGCCGGACGCGGACAGGCTATGGCTACACCTTC
CASSRTRTGYGYTF
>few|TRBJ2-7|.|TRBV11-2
TGTGCCAGCAGCCCACTGCCGGGACAAGGCGCCTACGAGCAGTACTTC
CASSPLPGQGAYEQYF
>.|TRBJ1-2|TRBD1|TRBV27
TGTGCCAGCAGCTACACAGGGGGCTCCAACTATGGCTACACCTTC
CASSYTGGSNYGYTF
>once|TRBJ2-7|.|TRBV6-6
TGTGCCAGCAGTTACGAGGTAGGCCCAATCTACGAGCAGTACTTC
CASSYEVGPIYEQYF
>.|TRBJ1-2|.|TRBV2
TGTGCCAGCAGTGATGAGGGCTACTATGGCTACACCTTC
CASSDEGYYGYTF
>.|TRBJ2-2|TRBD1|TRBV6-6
TGTGCCAGCAGCCAAGGGGGCTCGGGCACCGGGGAGCTGTTTTTT
CASSQGGSGTGELFF
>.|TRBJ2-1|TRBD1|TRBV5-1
TGCGCCAGCGCAAAACAGGGGGGAGATGGCAATGAGCAGTTCTTC
CASAKQGGDGNEQFF
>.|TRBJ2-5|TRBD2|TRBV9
TGTGCCAGCAGCGTGTCCCGCGGGGGGGAGACCCAGTACTTC
CASSVSRGGETQYF
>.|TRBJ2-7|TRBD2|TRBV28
TGTGCCAGCAGTAGCGGGGGGCGACGCTACGAGCAGTACTTC
CASSSGGRRYEQYF